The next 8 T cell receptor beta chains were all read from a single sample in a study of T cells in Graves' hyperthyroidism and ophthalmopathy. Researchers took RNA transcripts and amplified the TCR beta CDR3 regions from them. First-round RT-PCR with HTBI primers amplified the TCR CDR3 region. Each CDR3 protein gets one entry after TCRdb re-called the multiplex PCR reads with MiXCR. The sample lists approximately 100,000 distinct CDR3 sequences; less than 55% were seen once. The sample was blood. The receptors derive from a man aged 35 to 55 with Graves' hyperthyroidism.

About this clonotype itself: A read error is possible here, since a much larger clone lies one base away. In DNA, the CDR3 is TGCGCCAGCAGCCCTCTTGATGCCTCCTACAGTGAGCAGTTCTTC. It translates to CASSPLDASYSEQFF. J is TRBJ2-1 and V is TRBV5-1; D is ambiguous. Germline V gene sequence: CDR1 SGHRS, CDR2 YFSETQ. The CDR3 covers 15 residues.

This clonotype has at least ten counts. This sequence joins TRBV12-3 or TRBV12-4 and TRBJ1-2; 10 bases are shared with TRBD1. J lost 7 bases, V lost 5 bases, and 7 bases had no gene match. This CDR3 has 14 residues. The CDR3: CASSPRDRGGGYTF. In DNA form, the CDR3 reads TGTGCCAGCAGTCCCCGGGACAGGGGAGGTGGCTACACCTTC.

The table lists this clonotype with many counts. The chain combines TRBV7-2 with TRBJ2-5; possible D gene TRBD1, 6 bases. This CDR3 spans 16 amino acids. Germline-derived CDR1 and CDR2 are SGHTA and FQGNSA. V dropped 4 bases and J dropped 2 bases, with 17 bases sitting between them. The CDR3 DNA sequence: TGTGCCAGCAGCTCACTGGCCCGACAGGTACAAGAGACCCAGTACTTC. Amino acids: CASSSLARQVQETQYF.

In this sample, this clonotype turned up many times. DNA for the CDR3: TGTGCCAGCAGCCAAGGTCGGAAGACCCAGTACTTC. Translating it yields CASSQGRKTQYF. The V gene is TRBV14, the J gene TRBJ2-5; no definite D call. V lost 1 base and J 6 bases, leaving 6 bases between the germline ends. The CDR3 is made up of 12 amino acids. Per the germline V gene, CDR1 is SGHDN and CDR2 is FVKESK.

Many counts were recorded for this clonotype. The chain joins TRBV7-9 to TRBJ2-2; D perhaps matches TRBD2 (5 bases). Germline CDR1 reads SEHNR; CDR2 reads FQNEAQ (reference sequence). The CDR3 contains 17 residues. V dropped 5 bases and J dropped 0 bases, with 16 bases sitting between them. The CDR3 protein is CASSPLGAAANTGELFF. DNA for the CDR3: TGTGCCAGCAGCCCCCTGGGAGCAGCAGCGAACACCGGGGAGCTGTTTTTT.

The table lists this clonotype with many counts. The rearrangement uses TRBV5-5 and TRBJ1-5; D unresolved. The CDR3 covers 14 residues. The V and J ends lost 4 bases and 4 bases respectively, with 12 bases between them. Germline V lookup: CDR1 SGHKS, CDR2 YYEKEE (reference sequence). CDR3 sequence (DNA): TGTGCCAGCAGCGTGAGTAGTCTAAATCAGCCCCAGCATTTT. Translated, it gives CASSVSSLNQPQHF.

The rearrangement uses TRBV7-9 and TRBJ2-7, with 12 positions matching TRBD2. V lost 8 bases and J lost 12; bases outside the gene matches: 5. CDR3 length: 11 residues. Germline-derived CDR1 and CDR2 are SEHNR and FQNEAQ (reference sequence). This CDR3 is CASGLAGGRYF. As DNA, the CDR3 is TGTGCCAGCGGCCTAGCGGGAGGGCGGTACTTC. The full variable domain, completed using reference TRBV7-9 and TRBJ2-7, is DTGVSQNPRHKITKRGQNVTFRCDPISEHNRLYWYRQTLGQGPEFLTYFQNEAQLEKSRLLSDRFSAERPKGSFSTLEIQRTEQGDSAMYLCASGLAGGRYFGPGTRLTVT.

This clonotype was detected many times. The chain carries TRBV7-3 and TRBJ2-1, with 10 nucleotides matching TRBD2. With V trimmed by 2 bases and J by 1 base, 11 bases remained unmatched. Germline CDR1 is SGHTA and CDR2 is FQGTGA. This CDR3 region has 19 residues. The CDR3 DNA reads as TGTGCCAGCAGCTTAGGGCTGCATAGCGGGAGGAGATCCTACAATGAGCAGTTCTTC. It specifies CASSLGLHSGRRSYNEQFF.